This is a list of T cell receptor beta chains from one sample in a study of early T cells in non-severe SARS-CoV-2 infection. MiXCR was run by TCRdb on the 5' RACE reads, yielding one entry per CDR3 protein. The sample comprises tens of thousands of distinct CDR3 sequences, approximately 3.8% of which are singletons, and roughly 5.5% rests with the top ten. Sequencing was performed on whole blood. Receptors originate from an adult who was a healthcare worker with PCR-confirmed SARS-CoV-2 infection or an uninfected control (not recorded which). The CDR3 runs from the conserved cysteine through the conserved F or W. The D gene is left open where the match is weak. Clone size, where shown, is once, few, many, or a class for clones that have expanded.

j_gene,v_gene,d_gene,abundance,CDR3nt,CDR3aa
TRBJ2-5,TRBV3-1,NA,NA,TGTGCCAGCAGCCCACTATCTGGGACCCAGTACTTC,CASSPLSGTQYF
TRBJ1-6,TRBV25-1,NA,many,TGTGCCAGCAGTGAATATAGCCAGGGGTGGTCACCCCTCCACTTT,CASSEYSQGWSPLHF
TRBJ1-6,TRBV20-1,NA,medium-sized,TGCAGTGCCTCTCAAGGAAATTCACCCCTCCACTTT,CSASQGNSPLHF
TRBJ1-2,TRBV6-5,NA,many,TGTGCCAGCAGTTACGAGGGCCTCTATGGCTACACCTTC,CASSYEGLYGYTF
TRBJ2-5,TRBV9,NA,many,TGTGCCAGCACCCAGGACACCATGTACCAAGAGACCCAGTACTTC,CASTQDTMYQETQYF
TRBJ2-7,TRBV6-2/TRBV6-3,NA,many,TGTGCCAGCATCTACCATCCAGGCCGCTCCTACGAGCAGTACTTC,CASIYHPGRSYEQYF
TRBJ2-1,TRBV7-8,NA,medium-sized,TGTGCCAGCAGCTTATACGGCATCTACAATGAGCAGTTCTTC,CASSLYGIYNEQFF
TRBJ2-5,TRBV25-1,TRBD1,many,TGTGCCAGCAGTCAACCGGGACAGAACATAGAGACCCAGTACTTC,CASSQPGQNIETQYF
TRBJ2-1,TRBV21-1,NA,many,TGTGCCCGCGGGACTAGCGGGAAGGTTGAGCAGTTCTTC,CARGTSGKVEQFF
TRBJ1-5,TRBV19,TRBD1,few,TGTGCCAGCACGGGACAGGGCTATCAGCCCCAGCATTTT,CASTGQGYQPQHF
TRBJ2-7,TRBV27,TRBD2,medium-sized,TGTGCCAGCAGTTTTGATGGCGGGAGGGGCAACGAGCAGTACTTC,CASSFDGGRGNEQYF
TRBJ2-6,TRBV5-1,NA,many,TGCGCCAGCAGCTCAGCTCCTGGGGCCAACGTCCTGACTTTC,CASSSAPGANVLTF
TRBJ1-2,TRBV20-1,NA,many,TGCAGTGCTTCTACCGGGCTGGATAACTATGGCTACACCTTC,CSASTGLDNYGYTF
TRBJ2-6,TRBV10-3,NA,medium-sized,TGTGCCATCAGTGAGGGGGATTCAGGGGCCAACGTCCTGACTTTC,CAISEGDSGANVLTF
TRBJ2-1,TRBV23-1,TRBD2,many,TGCGCCAGCCTCCATAGCGCGGGGGGACTAGCGCCCTGCTCCTACAATGAGCAGTTCTTC,CASLHSAGGLAPCSYNEQFF
TRBJ1-5,TRBV7-2,NA,many,TGTGCCAGCAGCGCCTCAGGGCAGCCCCAGCATTTT,CASSASGQPQHF
TRBJ2-2,TRBV20-1,NA,many,TGCAGTGCTGGGAGCACCGGGGAGCTGTTTTTT,CSAGSTGELFF